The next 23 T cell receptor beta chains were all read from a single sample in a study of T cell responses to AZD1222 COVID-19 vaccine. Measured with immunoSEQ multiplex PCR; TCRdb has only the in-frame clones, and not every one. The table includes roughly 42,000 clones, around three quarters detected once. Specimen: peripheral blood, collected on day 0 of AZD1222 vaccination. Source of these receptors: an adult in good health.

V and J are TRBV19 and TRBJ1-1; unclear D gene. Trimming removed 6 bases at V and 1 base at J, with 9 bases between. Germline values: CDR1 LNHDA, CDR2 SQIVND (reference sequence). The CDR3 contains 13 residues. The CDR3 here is CASRWAENTEAFF. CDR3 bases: TGTGCCAGTAGATGGGCGGAGAACACTGAAGCTTTCTTT. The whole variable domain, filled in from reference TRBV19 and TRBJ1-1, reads DGGITQSPKYLFRKEGQNVTLSCEQNLNHDAMYWYRQDPGQGLRLIYYSQIVNDFQKGDIAEGYSVSREKKESFPLTVTSAQKNPTAFYLCASRWAENTEAFFGQGTRLTVV.

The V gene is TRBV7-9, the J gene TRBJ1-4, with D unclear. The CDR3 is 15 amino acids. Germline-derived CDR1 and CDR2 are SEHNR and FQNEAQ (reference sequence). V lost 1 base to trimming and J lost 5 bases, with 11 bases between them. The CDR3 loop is CASSLVGEWNEKLFF. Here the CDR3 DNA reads TGTGCCAGCAGCTTAGTTGGGGAGTGGAATGAAAAACTGTTTTTT.

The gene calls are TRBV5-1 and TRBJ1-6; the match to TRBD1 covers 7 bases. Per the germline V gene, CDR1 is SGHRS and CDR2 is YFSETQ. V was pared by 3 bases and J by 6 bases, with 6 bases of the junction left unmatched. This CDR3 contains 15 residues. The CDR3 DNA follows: TGCGCCAGCAGCTCGGGACAGCAGAGTAATTCACCCCTCCACTTT. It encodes CASSSGQQSNSPLHF.

CDR3 in amino acids: CASSLVGASPLHF. The CDR3 DNA is TGTGCCAGCAGCTTAGTGGGGGCTTCACCCCTCCACTTT. The J gene is TRBJ1-6, the V gene TRBV11-2; perhaps TRBD1 as D (6 bases). Germline values: CDR1 SGHAT, CDR2 FQNNGV. V was trimmed by 1 base and J by 9 bases, leaving 7 bases between them. The CDR3 length is 13 residues.

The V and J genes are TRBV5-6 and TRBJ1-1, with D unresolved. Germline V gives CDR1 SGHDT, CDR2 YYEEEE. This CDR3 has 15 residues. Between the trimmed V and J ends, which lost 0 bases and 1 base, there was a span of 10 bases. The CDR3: CASSLGWGGNTEAFF. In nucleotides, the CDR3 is TGTGCCAGCAGCTTGGGATGGGGAGGGAACACTGAAGCTTTCTTT.

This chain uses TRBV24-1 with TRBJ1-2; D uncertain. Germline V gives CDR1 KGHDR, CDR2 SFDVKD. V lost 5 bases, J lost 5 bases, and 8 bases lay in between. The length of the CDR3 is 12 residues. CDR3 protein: CATSASGYGYTF. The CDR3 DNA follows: TGTGCCACCAGTGCCTCGGGTTATGGCTACACCTTC.

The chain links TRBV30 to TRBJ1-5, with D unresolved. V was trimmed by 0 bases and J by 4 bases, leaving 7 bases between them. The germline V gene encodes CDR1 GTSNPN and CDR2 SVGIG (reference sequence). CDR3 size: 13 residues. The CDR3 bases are TGTGCCTGGAGTGTACCCGGGAATCAGCCCCAGCATTTT. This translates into CAWSVPGNQPQHF.

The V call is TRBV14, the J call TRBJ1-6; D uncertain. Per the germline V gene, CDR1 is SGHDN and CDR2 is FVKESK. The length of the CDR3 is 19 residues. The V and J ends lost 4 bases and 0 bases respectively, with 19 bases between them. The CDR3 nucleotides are TGTGCCAGCAGCCCCTCCCGGACCGGCAAGAGCTCCTATAATTCACCCCTCCACTTT. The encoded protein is CASSPSRTGKSSYNSPLHF.

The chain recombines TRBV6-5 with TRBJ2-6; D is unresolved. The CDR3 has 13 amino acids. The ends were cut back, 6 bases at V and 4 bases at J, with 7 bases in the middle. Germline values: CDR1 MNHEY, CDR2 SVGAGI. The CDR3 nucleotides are TGTGCCAGCAGAGGTACGGGGGCCAACGTCCTGACTTTC. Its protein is CASRGTGANVLTF.

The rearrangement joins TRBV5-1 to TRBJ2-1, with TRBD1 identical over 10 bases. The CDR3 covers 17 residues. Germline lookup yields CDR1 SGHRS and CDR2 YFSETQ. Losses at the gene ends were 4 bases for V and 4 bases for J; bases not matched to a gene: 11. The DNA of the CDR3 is TGCGCCAGCAGCATCGCTCTGACAGGGGGCTTTTACAATGAGCAGTTCTTC. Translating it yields CASSIALTGGFYNEQFF.

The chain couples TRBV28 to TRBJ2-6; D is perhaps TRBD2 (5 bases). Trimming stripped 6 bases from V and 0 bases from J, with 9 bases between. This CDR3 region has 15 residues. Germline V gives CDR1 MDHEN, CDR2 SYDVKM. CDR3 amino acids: CASSRGDSGANVLTF. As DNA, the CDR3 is TGTGCCAGCAGCCGGGGAGACTCTGGGGCCAACGTCCTGACTTTC.

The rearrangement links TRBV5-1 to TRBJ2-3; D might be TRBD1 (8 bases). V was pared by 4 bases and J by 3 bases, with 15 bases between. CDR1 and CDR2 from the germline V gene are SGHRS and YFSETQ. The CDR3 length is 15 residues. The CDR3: CASSQLQGGTDTQYF. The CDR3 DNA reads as TGCGCCAGCAGCCAATTACAGGGGGGGACAGATACGCAGTATTTT.

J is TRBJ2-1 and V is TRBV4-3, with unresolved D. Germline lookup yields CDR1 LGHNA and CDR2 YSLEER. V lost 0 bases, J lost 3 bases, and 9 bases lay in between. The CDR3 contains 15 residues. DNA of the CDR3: TGCGCCAGCAGCCAAGATCACCTAGTCTACAATGAGCAGTTCTTC. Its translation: CASSQDHLVYNEQFF.

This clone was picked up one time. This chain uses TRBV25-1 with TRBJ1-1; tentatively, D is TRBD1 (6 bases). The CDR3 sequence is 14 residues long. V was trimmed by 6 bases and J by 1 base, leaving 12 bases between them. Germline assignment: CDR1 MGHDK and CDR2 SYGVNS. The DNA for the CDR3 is TGTGCCAGCAGACGGGACACCGAGAACACTGAAGCTTTCTTT. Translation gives CASRRDTENTEAFF.

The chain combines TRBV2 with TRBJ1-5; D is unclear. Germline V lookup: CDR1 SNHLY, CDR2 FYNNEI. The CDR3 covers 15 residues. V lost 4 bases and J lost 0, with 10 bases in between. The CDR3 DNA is TGTGCCAGCAGTGGAATGGGTCGTAGCAATCAGCCCCAGCATTTT. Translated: CASSGMGRSNQPQHF.

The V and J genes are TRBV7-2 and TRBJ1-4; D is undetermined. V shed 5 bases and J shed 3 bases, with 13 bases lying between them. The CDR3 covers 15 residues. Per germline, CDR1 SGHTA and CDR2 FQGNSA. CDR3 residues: CASSRNGGANEKLFF. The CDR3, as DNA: TGTGCCAGCAGCCGCAACGGCGGGGCTAATGAAAAACTGTTTTTT.

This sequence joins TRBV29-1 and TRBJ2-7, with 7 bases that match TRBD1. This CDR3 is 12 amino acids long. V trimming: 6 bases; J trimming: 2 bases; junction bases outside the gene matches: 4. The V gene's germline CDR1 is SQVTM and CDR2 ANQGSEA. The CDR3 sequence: CSVETGTYEQYF. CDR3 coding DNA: TGCAGCGTAGAGACAGGGACCTACGAGCAGTACTTC.

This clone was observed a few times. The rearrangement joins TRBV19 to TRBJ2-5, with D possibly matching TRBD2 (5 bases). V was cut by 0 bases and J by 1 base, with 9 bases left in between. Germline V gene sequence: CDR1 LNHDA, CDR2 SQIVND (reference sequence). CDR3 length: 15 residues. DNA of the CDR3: TGTGCCAGTAGTATAGAGGGCGGGTTCCAAGAGACCCAGTACTTC. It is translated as CASSIEGGFQETQYF.

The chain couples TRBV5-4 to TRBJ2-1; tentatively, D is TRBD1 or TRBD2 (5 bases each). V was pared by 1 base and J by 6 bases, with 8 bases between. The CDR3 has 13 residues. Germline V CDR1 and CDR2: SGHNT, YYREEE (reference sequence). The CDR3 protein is CASSLWGTNEQFF. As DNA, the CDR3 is TGTGCCAGCAGCTTGTGGGGGACCAATGAGCAGTTCTTC. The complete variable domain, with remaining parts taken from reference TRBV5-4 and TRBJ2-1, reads ETGVTQSPTHLIKTRGQQVTLRCSSQSGHNTVSWYQQALGQGPQFIFQYYREEENGRGNFPPRFSGLQFPNYSSELNVNALELDDSALYLCASSLWGTNEQFFGPGTRLTVL.

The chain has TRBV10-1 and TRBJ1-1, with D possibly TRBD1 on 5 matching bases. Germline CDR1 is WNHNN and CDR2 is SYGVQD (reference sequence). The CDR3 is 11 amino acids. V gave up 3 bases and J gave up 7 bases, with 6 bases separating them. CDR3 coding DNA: TGCGCCAGCAGTGATAGGGGTGAAGCTTTCTTT. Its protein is CASSDRGEAFF.

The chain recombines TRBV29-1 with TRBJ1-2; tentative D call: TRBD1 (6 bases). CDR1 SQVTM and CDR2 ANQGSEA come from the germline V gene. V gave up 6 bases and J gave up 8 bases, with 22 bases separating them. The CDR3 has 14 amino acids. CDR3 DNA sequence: TGCAGCGTCGTGATCGGGGACACATCTATGGGCTACACCTTC. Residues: CSVVIGDTSMGYTF.

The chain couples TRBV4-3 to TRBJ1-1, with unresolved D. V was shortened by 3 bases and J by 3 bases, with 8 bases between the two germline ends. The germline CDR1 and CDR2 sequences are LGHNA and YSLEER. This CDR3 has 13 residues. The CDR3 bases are TGCGCCAGCAGCCAGACCCTGGACACTGAAGCTTTCTTT. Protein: CASSQTLDTEAFF.

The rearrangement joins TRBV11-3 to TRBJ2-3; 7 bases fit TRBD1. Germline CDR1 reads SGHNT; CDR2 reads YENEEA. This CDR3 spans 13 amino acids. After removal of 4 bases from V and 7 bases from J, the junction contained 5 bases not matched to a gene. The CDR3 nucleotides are TGTGCCAGCAGCTATAGACAGGGCAATACGCAGTATTTT. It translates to CASSYRQGNTQYF.